The 3 T cell receptor beta chains below come from one sample, sequenced in a study of OX40 agonist ivuxolimab in advanced cancers. The data were produced by immunoSEQ multiplex PCR, yet TCRdb's version contains in-frame clones alone and is incomplete. This table has about 17,000 clones, 80% appearing once. The sequencing here drew on CD4+ or CD8+ T cells sorted from blood, taken in a trial of the OX40 agonist ivuxolimab. All receptors derive from an adult with an advanced solid tumor such as melanoma, head and neck, liver or kidney cancer.

This chain connects TRBV19 to TRBJ1-2; 8 bases line up with TRBD1. Germline V gives CDR1 LNHDA, CDR2 SQIVND (reference sequence). The CDR3 spans 14 residues. The trim removed 7 bases at V and 7 bases at J, leaving 11 bases unmatched. CDR3 sequence: CASTRRAGGSGYTF. The CDR3 bases are TGTGCCAGTACCCGAAGGGCAGGGGGCTCTGGCTACACCTTC.

With regard to this clone: Other DNA variants within this sample encode the same CDR3. The chain employs TRBV18 and TRBJ1-1; the D is unclear. The CDR3 length is 16 residues. Germline loops: CDR1 KGHSH, CDR2 LQKENI. V was cut by 1 base and J by 1 base, with 13 bases left in between. CDR3 in amino acids: CASSPLDQLWNTEAFF. The CDR3 DNA reads as TGTGCCAGCTCACCACTGGACCAACTATGGAACACTGAAGCTTTCTTT.

The V gene is TRBV11-2, the J gene TRBJ1-4, with D possibly being TRBD1 (5 bases). The CDR3 runs 16 residues. Germline V gene data show CDR1 as SGHAT and CDR2 as FQNNGV. V lost 4 bases and J lost 5, with 17 bases in between. CDR3 nucleotides: TGTGCCAGCAGCTGGAGGACGCAGGGTAGGAATGAAAAACTGTTTTTT. Encoded protein: CASSWRTQGRNEKLFF.